This T cell receptor beta chain originates from a study of response to subunit inactivated influenza vaccine. Concerning this clonotype: The antigen remains undetermined.

TCRdb ran MiXCR on the RT-PCR reads and lists one entry per CDR3 protein. The repertoire includes over 650,000 distinct CDR3 sequences, approximately 17% of them detected once, and approximately 11% sits in the top ten. Study outcomes and limitations: After each seasonal influenza vaccination, few new T cells are recruited, the authors suggested.

The V end was cut by 6 bases, the J end by 1 base, with 6 bases between. The germline CDR1 and CDR2 sequences are LNHDA and SQIVND (reference sequence). The CDR3 sequence is 12 residues long. The receptor was derived from a man aged 50-60 years who received an inactivated influenza vaccine. The rearrangement joins TRBV19 to TRBJ1-1; D ambiguous. The sequences come from PBMCs from blood, collected less than 6 days after vaccination. CDR3 bases: TGTGCCAGTAGAGACCGGAACACTGAAGCTTTCTTT. Translation gives CASRDRNTEAFF.